This TCR beta chain was captured in a study of T cells after yellow fever vaccination. Findings and caveats of the study: A small share of clonotypes appeared in both CD4 and CD8 compartments. High-abundance clonotypes from the bulk population could contaminate FACS-sorted repertoires.

The germline V gene has CDR1 SGHRS and CDR2 YFSETQ. CDR3 size: 16 residues. V shed 0 bases, J shed 6 bases, and the junction held 2 bases outside the gene matches. TCRdb independently ran MiXCR on the 5' RACE reads; one entry per CDR3 protein. Found here are approximately 32,000 distinct CDR3 sequences, 10% to 13% of them singletons; the top ten hold roughly an eighth. This clonotype was counted many times. The TCR sequence derives from a young man who received the YFV17D yellow fever vaccine. The V gene is TRBV5-1, the J gene TRBJ2-3; 15 bases line up with TRBD2. The specimen comprised PBMCs, either bulk or a sorted T-cell subset (CD4+, CD8+, memory, or dextramer-sorted; not recorded which), sampled about 2 weeks after the first yellow fever vaccination. CDR3 residues: CASSLDGTSGGDTQYF. The CDR3 region has the DNA TGCGCCAGCAGCTTGGATGGGACTAGCGGGGGGGATACGCAGTATTTT.